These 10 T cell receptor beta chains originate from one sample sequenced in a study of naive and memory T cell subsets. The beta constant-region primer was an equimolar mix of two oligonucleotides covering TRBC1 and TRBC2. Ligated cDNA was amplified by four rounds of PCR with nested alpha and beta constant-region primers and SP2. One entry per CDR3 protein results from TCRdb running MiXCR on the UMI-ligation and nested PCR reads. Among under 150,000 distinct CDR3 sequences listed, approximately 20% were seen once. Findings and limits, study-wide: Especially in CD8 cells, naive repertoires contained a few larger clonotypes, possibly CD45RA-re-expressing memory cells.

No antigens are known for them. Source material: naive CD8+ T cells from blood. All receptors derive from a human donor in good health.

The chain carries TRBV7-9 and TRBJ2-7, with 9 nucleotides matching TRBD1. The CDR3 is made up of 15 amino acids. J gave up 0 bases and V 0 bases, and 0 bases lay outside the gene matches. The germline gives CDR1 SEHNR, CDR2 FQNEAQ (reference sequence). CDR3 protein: CASSLADRGSYEQYF. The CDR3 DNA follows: TGTGCCAGCAGCTTAGCGGACAGGGGCTCCTACGAGCAGTACTTC.

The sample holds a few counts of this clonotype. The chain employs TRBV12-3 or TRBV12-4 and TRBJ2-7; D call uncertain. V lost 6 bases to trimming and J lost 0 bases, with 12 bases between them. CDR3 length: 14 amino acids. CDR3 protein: CASSQTHLSYEQYF. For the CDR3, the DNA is TGTGCCAGCAGCCAAACACACCTCTCCTACGAGCAGTACTTC.

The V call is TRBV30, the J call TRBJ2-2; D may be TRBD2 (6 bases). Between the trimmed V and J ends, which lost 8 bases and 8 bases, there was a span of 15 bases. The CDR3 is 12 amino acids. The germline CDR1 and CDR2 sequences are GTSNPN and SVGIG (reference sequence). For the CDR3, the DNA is TGTGCCCATCGGGGAGGAGATGGGGAGCTGTTTTTT. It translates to CAHRGGDGELFF.

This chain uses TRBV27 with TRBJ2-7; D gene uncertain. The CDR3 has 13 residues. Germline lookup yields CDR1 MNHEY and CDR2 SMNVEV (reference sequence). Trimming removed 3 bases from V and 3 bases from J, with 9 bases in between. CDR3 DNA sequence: TGTGCCAGCAGTTTGAATTCAGTCTACGAGCAGTACTTC. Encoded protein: CASSLNSVYEQYF.

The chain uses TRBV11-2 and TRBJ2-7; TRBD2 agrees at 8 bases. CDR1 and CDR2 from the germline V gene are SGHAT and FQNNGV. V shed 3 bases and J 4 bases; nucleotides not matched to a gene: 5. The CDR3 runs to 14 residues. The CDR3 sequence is CASSFRTSLYEQYF. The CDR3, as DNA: TGTGCCAGCAGCTTCCGGACTAGCTTGTACGAGCAGTACTTC.

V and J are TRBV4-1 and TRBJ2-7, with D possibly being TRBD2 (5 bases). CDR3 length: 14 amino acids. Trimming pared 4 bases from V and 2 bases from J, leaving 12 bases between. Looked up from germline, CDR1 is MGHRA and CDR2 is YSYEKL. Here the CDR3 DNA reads TGCGCCAGCAGCCCCGAGTCCGGGACCTACGAGCAGTACTTC. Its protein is CASSPESGTYEQYF.

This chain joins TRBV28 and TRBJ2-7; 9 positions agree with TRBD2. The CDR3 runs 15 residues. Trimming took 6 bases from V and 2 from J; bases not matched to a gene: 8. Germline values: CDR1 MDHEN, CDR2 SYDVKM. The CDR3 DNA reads TGTGCCAGCAGCCTTAGCGGGAGTAGGGCCTACGAGCAGTACTTC. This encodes CASSLSGSRAYEQYF.

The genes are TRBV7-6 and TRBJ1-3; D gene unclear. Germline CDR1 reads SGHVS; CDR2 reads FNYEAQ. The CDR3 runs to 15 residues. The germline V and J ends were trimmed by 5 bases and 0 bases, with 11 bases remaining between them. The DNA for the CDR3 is TGTGCCAGCAGCGGAGCCTGGGGCTCTGGAAACACCATATATTTT. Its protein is CASSGAWGSGNTIYF.

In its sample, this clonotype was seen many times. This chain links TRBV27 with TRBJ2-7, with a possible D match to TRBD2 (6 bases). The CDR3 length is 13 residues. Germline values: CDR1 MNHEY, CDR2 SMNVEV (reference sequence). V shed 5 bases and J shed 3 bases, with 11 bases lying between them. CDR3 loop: CASSLGGSYEQYF. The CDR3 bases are TGTGCCAGCAGTCTGGGGGGAAGCTACGAGCAGTACTTC.

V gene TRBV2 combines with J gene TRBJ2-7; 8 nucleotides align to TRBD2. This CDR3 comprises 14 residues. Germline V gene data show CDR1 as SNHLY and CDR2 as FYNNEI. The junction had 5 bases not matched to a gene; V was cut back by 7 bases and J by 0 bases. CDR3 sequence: CASMPLADSYEQYF. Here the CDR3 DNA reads TGTGCCAGCATGCCACTAGCGGACTCCTACGAGCAGTACTTC.